These 2 T cell receptor beta chains were all obtained from the same sample, sequenced in a study of T cell repertoires in MIS-A myocarditis. Measured with immunoSEQ multiplex PCR; TCRdb has only the in-frame clones, and not every one. In the table there are around 6,000 clones, just under 80% of which are singletons. Sequencing used interventricular septum heart tissue obtained at autopsy. All receptors derive from a man in his late teens or twenties with fulminant myocarditis from multisystem inflammatory syndrome in adults (MIS-A) after COVID-19.

This rearrangement joins TRBV19 to TRBJ2-3; D gene ambiguous. Germline V gene data show CDR1 as LNHDA and CDR2 as SQIVND (reference sequence). The CDR3 has 13 residues. The V end was cut by 4 bases, the J end by 2 bases, with 7 bases between. The CDR3 spells CASSTGVTDTQYF. CDR3 nucleotides: TGTGCCAGTAGTACTGGGGTCACAGATACGCAGTATTTT.

The chain has TRBV6-1 and TRBJ2-4; D unclear. Trimming took 3 bases from V and 0 from J, leaving 9 bases between them. Germline CDR1 and CDR2: MNHNS and SASEGT. The CDR3 has 15 amino acids. CDR3 protein: CASSEPAGAKNIQYF. The CDR3 region has the DNA TGTGCCAGCAGTGAGCCAGCCGGAGCCAAAAACATTCAGTACTTC.